The 20 T cell receptor beta chains in this list originate from one sample, sequenced in a study of T cells after yellow fever vaccination. Each CDR3 protein gets one entry after TCRdb re-called the 5' RACE reads with MiXCR. This table has 300,000 to 350,000 distinct CDR3 sequences, approximately 4.2% appearing once. This specimen consisted of PBMCs, obtained 5 days after the yellow fever booster vaccination. The receptors stem from a man younger than 30 who received the YFV17D yellow fever vaccine.

At least ten counts were recorded for this clonotype. V and J are TRBV20-1 and TRBJ1-1; TRBD1 matches at 8 bases. There are 15 residues in the CDR3. Germline V gene sequence: CDR1 DFQATT, CDR2 SNEGSKA (reference sequence). V was clipped by 7 bases and J by 0 bases; unmatched bases: 10. CDR3: CSVRGGTGLNTEAFF. CDR3 nucleotide sequence: TGCAGTGTTCGCGGCGGGACAGGACTGAACACTGAAGCTTTCTTT.

CDR3 DNA: TGTGCCAGCAGCCAAGATATTCCGGTGAGGGAGACCCAGTACTTC. This gives the protein CASSQDIPVRETQYF. The chain carries TRBV3-1 and TRBJ2-5; unclear D gene. From germline, CDR1 is LGHDT and CDR2 YNNKEL (reference sequence). There are 15 residues in the CDR3. With 0 bases removed from V and 5 bases from J, the gap between germline ends came to 13 bases.

This clonotype came up many times. The J gene is TRBJ2-3, the V gene TRBV7-9, with D tentatively TRBD2 (6 bases). The CDR3 is made up of 17 amino acids. The germline CDR1 and CDR2 sequences are SEHNR and FQNEAQ (reference sequence). V lost 0 bases to trimming and J lost 6 bases, with 19 bases between them. CDR3 coding DNA: TGTGCCAGCAGCTTAGCCCGTAGCGCGGGGCAGGAGGATACGCAGTATTTT. Translated, it gives CASSLARSAGQEDTQYF.

This clonotype came up many times. The chain joins TRBV29-1 to TRBJ2-1; TRBD1 aligns across 9 bases. Germline CDR1 is SQVTM and CDR2 is ANQGSEA. This CDR3 is built from 15 residues. V was clipped by 4 bases and J by 7 bases; unmatched bases: 11. DNA for the CDR3: TGCAGCGTTGCGACAGGGGGTTTTGCAAGGAATGAGCAGTTCTTC. Amino acid sequence: CSVATGGFARNEQFF.

This clonotype was observed many times. CDR3 in DNA: TGTGCCACCAGAGCCACCGGGACCGCAAATGAAAAACTGTTTTTT. The encoded protein is CATRATGTANEKLFF. This chain links TRBV15 with TRBJ1-4; D possibly corresponds to TRBD1 (5 bases). Germline lookup yields CDR1 LNHNV and CDR2 YYDKDF (reference sequence). There are 15 residues in the CDR3. Trimming took off 6 bases at V and 5 bases at J, with 16 bases between the two ends.

The rearrangement links TRBV6-1 to TRBJ1-1, with D uncertain. Germline CDR1 MNHNS, CDR2 SASEGT. Trimming cost V 3 bases and J 0 bases, with 8 bases left between them. The CDR3 spans 14 residues. CDR3 sequence reads: CASSEGVMNTEAFF. The DNA for the CDR3 is TGTGCCAGCAGTGAGGGAGTCATGAACACTGAAGCTTTCTTT.

This clonotype was found a few times. The chain recombines TRBV6-2 or TRBV6-3 with TRBJ2-7; a possible D gene is TRBD2 (7 bases). Trimming removed 6 bases from V and 2 bases from J, with 14 bases in between. CDR1 is MNHEY, CDR2 SVGEGT, per germline. The CDR3 covers 14 residues. This CDR3 is CASSEGGATYEQYF. The CDR3 DNA is TGTGCCAGCAGCGAGGGGGGGGCGACCTACGAGCAGTACTTC.

The CDR3 reads CATSRDDTDTQYF. The CDR3 DNA follows: TGTGCCACCAGTCGTGACGACACAGATACGCAGTATTTT. This chain uses TRBV24-1 with TRBJ2-3, with D uncertain. From germline, CDR1 is KGHDR and CDR2 SFDVKD. The ends were cut back, 6 bases at V and 2 bases at J, with 8 bases in the middle. This CDR3 has 13 amino acids.

The table lists this clonotype with many counts. V is TRBV7-2 and J is TRBJ1-4; 7 positions agree with TRBD1. This CDR3 comprises 16 residues. CDR1 and CDR2 (germline): SGHTA, FQGNSA. Losses at the gene ends were 5 bases for V and 3 bases for J; bases not matched to a gene: 9. CDR3 loop: CASSRDSTSPNEKLFF. DNA of the CDR3: TGTGCCAGCAGCCGGGACAGTACCTCACCTAATGAAAAACTGTTTTTT.

The rearrangement links TRBV20-1 to TRBJ2-3, with TRBD1 matching over 9 bases. Germline V gene data show CDR1 as DFQATT and CDR2 as SNEGSKA (reference sequence). CDR3 length equals 14 residues. The V gene end was trimmed by 5 bases and the J gene end by 5 bases; junction bases not matched to a gene: 8. In DNA, the CDR3 is TGCAGTGCTTCACAGGGGGCGCGTGGAGATACGCAGTATTTT. It encodes CSASQGARGDTQYF.

The chain links TRBV7-9 to TRBJ2-1; 10 bases agree with TRBD1. The CDR3 sequence is 15 residues long. The ends lost 5 bases at V and 9 bases at J; junction bases unmatched: 10. The germline V gene encodes CDR1 SEHNR and CDR2 FQNEAQ (reference sequence). This CDR3 is CASSTSGQGFREQFF. CDR3 in DNA: TGTGCCAGCAGCACCTCGGGACAGGGGTTTCGTGAGCAGTTCTTC.

The chain is built from TRBV5-6 and TRBJ2-7, with D unclear. Trimming cost V 0 bases and J 2 bases, with 6 bases left between them. Germline CDR1 is SGHDT and CDR2 is YYEEEE. The CDR3 is made up of 13 amino acids. CDR3 DNA: TGTGCCAGCAGCTTGGCGGTGACCTACGAGCAGTACTTC. Translated: CASSLAVTYEQYF.

This clonotype was observed at least ten times. This chain connects TRBV6-4 to TRBJ2-3; a weak D match, TRBD1 (5 bases). Germline V lookup: CDR1 MRHNA, CDR2 SNTAGT. The germline V and J ends were trimmed by 2 bases and 2 bases, with 5 bases remaining between them. CDR3 length: 13 residues. This CDR3 is CASSDGATDTQYF. CDR3 in DNA: TGTGCCAGCAGTGACGGGGCCACAGATACGCAGTATTTT.

This clonotype was detected many times. The chain has TRBV7-2 and TRBJ1-4; maybe TRBD1 (6 bases). There are 15 residues in the CDR3. V was trimmed by 5 bases and J by 7 bases, leaving 17 bases between them. CDR1 is SGHTA, CDR2 FQGNSA, per germline. In DNA form, the CDR3 reads TGTGCCAGCAGCCCGACCGGGGGCGGAGGTGAAAAACTGTTTTTT. Protein product: CASSPTGGGGEKLFF.

In its sample, this clonotype was seen a few times. V and J are TRBV7-9 and TRBJ1-1, with 7 bases matching TRBD1. This CDR3 comprises 19 residues. Germline V gene lookup returns CDR1 SEHNR and CDR2 FQNEAQ (reference sequence). Losses at the gene ends were 2 bases for V and 6 bases for J; bases not matched to a gene: 21. The CDR3 loop reads CASSLTLGAGGDRDAEAFF. As DNA, the CDR3 is TGTGCCAGCAGCTTAACCTTGGGAGCAGGGGGAGATCGGGACGCTGAAGCTTTCTTT.

The sample holds many counts of this clonotype. CDR3 sequence: CASSESGSGDSTGAFF. The CDR3 nucleotides are TGTGCCAGCAGTGAATCAGGGTCAGGGGACTCAACGGGAGCTTTCTTT. This chain links TRBV25-1 with TRBJ1-1, with TRBD1 as a possible D gene (6 bases). CDR1 MGHDK and CDR2 SYGVNS come from the germline V gene. Trimming pared 1 base from V and 10 bases from J, leaving 22 bases between. This CDR3 is 16 amino acids long.

The chain couples TRBV21-1 to TRBJ2-5; TRBD1 was called by the table and not checked on the DNA. TRBV21-1 is given as a pseudogene. The CDR3 contains 14 residues. The CDR3 nucleotides read TGTGCCAGCAGCAATTGGGGGTGGCGAGAGACCCAGTACTTC. It yields the protein CASSNWGWRETQYF.

The V call is TRBV12-3 or TRBV12-4, the J call TRBJ1-5; 8 nucleotides align to TRBD1. The CDR3 runs 14 residues. V trimming: 5 bases; J trimming: 2 bases; junction bases outside the gene matches: 2. This chain's CDR3 is CASSTTGGNQPQHF. CDR3 in DNA: TGTGCCAGCAGTACGACAGGGGGCAATCAGCCCCAGCATTTT.

The gene calls are TRBV6-6 and TRBJ2-2, with a possible D match to TRBD1 (5 bases). This CDR3 is built from 15 residues. V was trimmed by 5 bases and J by 0 bases, leaving 10 bases between them. Germline V gene lookup returns CDR1 MNHNY and CDR2 SVGAGI (reference sequence). CDR3 amino acids: CASSDSSANTGELFF. In nucleotides, the CDR3 is TGTGCCAGCAGTGACAGCTCCGCGAACACCGGGGAGCTGTTTTTT.

The chain is built from TRBV25-1 and TRBJ1-5; D is unresolved. The CDR3 is made up of 10 amino acids. The ends were cut back, 10 bases at V and 3 bases at J, with 4 bases in the middle. Germline V gene sequence: CDR1 MGHDK, CDR2 SYGVNS. CDR3 region: CAKDNQPQHF. In nucleotides, the CDR3 is TGTGCCAAGGACAATCAGCCCCAGCATTTT.